The clone carrying this TCR beta chain was seen many times. No antigen is known for it. One entry per CDR3 protein, called by TCRdb with MiXCR from the 5' RACE reads. The sample has about 430,000 distinct CDR3 sequences, around a sixth seen once. CDR3 size: 11 residues. J was trimmed by 13 bases and V by 4 bases; bases with no gene match: 2. CDR1 MDHEN and CDR2 SYDVKM come from the germline V gene. The entry originates in a study of identical twins. The donors were all healthy and Caucasian. Overall study findings and caveats: Fewer insertions characterized abundant cord blood beta clonotypes, whereas memory repertoires showed none.

Sample: naive T cells sorted from blood. The chain couples TRBV28 to TRBJ2-1; 9 bases are a match to TRBD1. The source is a man aged 50 to 59 in good health. The CDR3 spells CASSSTGGQFF. The CDR3, as DNA: TGTGCCAGCAGTTCGACAGGGGGACAGTTCTTC.